The clone carrying this TCR beta chain was recorded once. Its specificity is not known. This sample is drawn from a study of blood T cells in healthy people across ages. Background on the study: About one barcoded beta molecule per two T cells came from capture by template switching. Study outcomes and limitations: Estimated diversity that came from one million T cells was considered an underestimate. Versus aged donors, long-lived donors had higher diversity and more naive CD4+ cells.

It was with a sample-barcoded 5' primer and a J-beta primer mix that a second PCR of about 6 to 11 cycles was run. Tags on each cDNA molecule came from a template-switch adaptor with 12 random nucleotides. TCRdb reprocessed the 5' RACE reads with MiXCR, giving one entry per CDR3 protein. The data show approximately 880,000 distinct CDR3 sequences, about 48% seen once. The receptor was derived from a man younger than 45 in good health. Sample: blood.

CDR3 region: CASSLVGTSGGARETQYF. In nucleotides, the CDR3 is TGTGCCAGCAGCTTAGTCGGGACTAGCGGGGGGGCTAGGGAGACCCAGTACTTC. The chain combines TRBV7-2 with TRBJ2-5, with 16 bases matching TRBD2. CDR3 length: 18 amino acids. V trimming: 1 base; J trimming: 5 bases; junction bases outside the gene matches: 7. Per the germline V gene, CDR1 is SGHTA and CDR2 is FQGNSA.